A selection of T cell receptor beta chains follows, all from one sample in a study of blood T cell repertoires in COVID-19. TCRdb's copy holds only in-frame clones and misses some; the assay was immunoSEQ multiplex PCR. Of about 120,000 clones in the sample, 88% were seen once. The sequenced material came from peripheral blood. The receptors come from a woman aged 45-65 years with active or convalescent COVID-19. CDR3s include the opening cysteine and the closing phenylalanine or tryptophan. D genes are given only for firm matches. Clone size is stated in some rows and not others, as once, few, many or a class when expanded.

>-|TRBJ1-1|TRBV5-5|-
TGTGCCAGCAGCCTGCGCCTGAACACTGAAGCTTTCTTT
CASSLRLNTEAFF
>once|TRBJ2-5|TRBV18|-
TGTGCCAGCTCACCACGAGGGGGAGAGACCCAGTACTTC
CASSPRGGETQYF
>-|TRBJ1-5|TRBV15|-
TGTGCCACCAGCAGAGATAGAAATCAGCCCCAGCATTTT
CATSRDRNQPQHF
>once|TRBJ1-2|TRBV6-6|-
TGTGCCAGCAGTTACTCCCCATCCCACTATGGCTACACCTTC
CASSYSPSHYGYTF
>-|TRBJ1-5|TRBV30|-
TGTGCCTGGAGTGGGGGAGGCTCTCAGCCCCAGCATTTT
CAWSGGGSQPQHF
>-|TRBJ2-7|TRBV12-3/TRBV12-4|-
TGTGCCAGCAGTTTGTCACTCTCCTACGAGCAGTACTTC
CASSLSLSYEQYF
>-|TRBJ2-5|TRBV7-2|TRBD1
TGTGCCAGCAGCTTGGACAGGGGGCCGGGAGAGACCCAGTACTTC
CASSLDRGPGETQYF
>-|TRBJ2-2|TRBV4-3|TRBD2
TGCGCCAGCAGCCAAGTAGGGCTAGCGGGGACCACCGGGGAGCTGTTTTTT
CASSQVGLAGTTGELFF
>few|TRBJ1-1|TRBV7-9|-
TGTGCCAGAGAACCCATAGAGTTGAACACTGAAGCTTTCTTT
CAREPIELNTEAFF
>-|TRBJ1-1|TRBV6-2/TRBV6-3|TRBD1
TGTGCCAGCAGCGGGACAGGGGGGATGAACACTGAAGCTTTCTTT
CASSGTGGMNTEAFF